The clone carrying this T cell receptor (beta chain) has ten or more counts. What it recognizes is unknown. This sample stems from a study of T cells in Graves' hyperthyroidism and ophthalmopathy. Thyroid ultrasound, orbital computed tomography, clinical symptoms, and serum thyroxine and TRAb underpinned diagnoses. Study-level results: Using 13 V-J features, a model discriminated ophthalmopathy from stable hyperthyroidism. In the blood, most expanded thyroid clonotypes above 0.001 appeared as well. Ophthalmopathy was predicted by the model a median of around 5.9 months ahead of onset.

RNA transcripts gave rise to amplified TCR beta CDR3 regions. Primed by the HTBI set, a first-round RT-PCR was run on the TCR CDR3. TCRdb re-derived calls from the multiplex PCR reads in MiXCR, one entry per CDR3 protein. The sample has 550,000 to 850,000 distinct CDR3 sequences, around 20% seen once. Source material: blood. The sequence derives from a woman in her forties or fifties with Graves' hyperthyroidism that later progressed to Graves' ophthalmopathy.

CDR3 sequence reads: CASSSGGQGAGGYTF. The DNA of the CDR3 is TGTGCCAGCAGCTCGGGCGGACAGGGGGCCGGTGGCTACACCTTC. The chain has TRBV11-2 and TRBJ1-2; 11 positions match TRBD1. Trimming cost V 4 bases and J 7 bases; bases outside gene matches: 8. The CDR3 spans 15 residues. Germline CDR1 reads SGHAT; CDR2 reads FQNNGV. Looking up the rest from reference TRBV11-2 and TRBJ1-2 gives the full variable domain: EAGVAQSPRYKIIEKRQSVAFWCNPISGHATLYWYQQILGQGPKLLIQFQNNGVVDDSQLPKDRFSAERLKGVDSTLKIQPAKLEDSAVYLCASSSGGQGAGGYTFGSGTRLTVV.